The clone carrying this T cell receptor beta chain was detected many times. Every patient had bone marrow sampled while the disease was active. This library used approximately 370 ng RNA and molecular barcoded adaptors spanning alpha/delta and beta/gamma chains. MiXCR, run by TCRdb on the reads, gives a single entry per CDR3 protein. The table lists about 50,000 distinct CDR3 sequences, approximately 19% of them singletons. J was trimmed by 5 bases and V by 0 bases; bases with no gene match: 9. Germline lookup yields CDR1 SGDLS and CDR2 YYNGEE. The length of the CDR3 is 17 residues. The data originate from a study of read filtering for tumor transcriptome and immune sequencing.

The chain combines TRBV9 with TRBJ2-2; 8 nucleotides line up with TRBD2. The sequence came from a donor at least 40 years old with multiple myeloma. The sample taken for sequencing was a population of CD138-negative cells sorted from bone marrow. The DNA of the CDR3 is TGTGCCAGCAGCGTAGGGGTAGCGGGGTCCTGGACCGGGGAGCTGTTTTTT. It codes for CASSVGVAGSWTGELFF.